The 9 T cell receptor beta chains given below trace back to one sample, sequenced in a study of response to subunit inactivated influenza vaccine. One entry per CDR3 protein, called by TCRdb with MiXCR from the RT-PCR reads. The sample includes 560,000 or so distinct CDR3 sequences, 7.6% of them seen just once. Sequences were derived from PBMCs from blood, sampled around 25 months after vaccination. The receptor set was obtained from a man between 45 and 75 years old who received an inactivated influenza vaccine.

The chain carries TRBV10-3 and TRBJ1-1, with 7 bases that match TRBD1. Germline V gene lookup returns CDR1 ENHRY and CDR2 SYGVKD. This CDR3 spans 14 amino acids. With V trimmed by 7 bases and J by 1 base, 6 bases remained unmatched. CDR3 sequence (DNA): TGTGCCATCAAAACCGGGACAGAGAACACTGAAGCTTTCTTT. Translation gives CAIKTGTENTEAFF.

This clonotype has a count of ten or more. For the CDR3, the DNA is TGTGCCAGCAGCTACAACACGGCCTATTCGGCTTTCTTT. Protein: CASSYNTAYSAFF. The rearrangement links TRBV5-5 to TRBJ1-1; D is unresolved. V lost 3 bases to trimming and J lost 11 bases, with 17 bases between them. Germline CDR1 SGHKS, CDR2 YYEKEE (reference sequence). The CDR3 extends over 13 amino acids.

This clonotype has a handful of counts. The chain links TRBV10-1 to TRBJ2-3; D gene unclear. Trimming took 4 bases from V and 4 from J, leaving 6 bases between them. The CDR3 runs to 12 residues. Germline assignment: CDR1 WNHNN and CDR2 SYGVQD (reference sequence). For the CDR3, the DNA is TGCGCCAGCAGTGGATCCCCAGATACGCAGTATTTT. Residues: CASSGSPDTQYF.

J is TRBJ1-5 and V is TRBV4-2; 8 nucleotides line up with TRBD1. The germline CDR1 and CDR2 sequences are LGHNA and YNFKEQ. The CDR3 covers 17 residues. Unmatched junction bases numbered 7, after V lost 3 bases and J lost 0 bases. Written as DNA, the CDR3 is TGTGCCAGCAGCCAGGGGGACAGGTCGTATAGCAATCAGCCCCAGCATTTT. It encodes CASSQGDRSYSNQPQHF.

This clonotype has at least ten counts. This chain uses TRBV6-1 with TRBJ2-1, with 8 bases lining up with TRBD2. Germline V gene sequence: CDR1 MNHNS, CDR2 SASEGT. The CDR3 covers 15 residues. V shed 6 bases and J 8 bases; nucleotides not matched to a gene: 12. The CDR3 bases are TGTGCCAGCAGAGGGGAGATATCGGGACTAGATGAGCAGTTCTTC. Amino acids: CASRGEISGLDEQFF.

This clonotype has a handful of counts. A much larger clone is a single base away; this may be a read error. V usage is TRBV5-5 and J usage is TRBJ1-1; the D gene is possibly TRBD1 (5 bases). Germline CDR1 SGHKS, CDR2 YYEKEE (reference sequence). Trimming took 4 bases from V and 0 from J, leaving 16 bases between them. CDR3 length equals 16 residues. Here the CDR3 reads CASSGAVGAVNTEAFF. CDR3 nucleotide sequence: TGTGCCAGCAGCGGGGCTGTAGGTGCAGTGAACACTGAAGCTTTCTTT.

This chain joins TRBV6-1 and TRBJ2-7, with D possibly TRBD1 on 5 matching bases. The CDR3 loop spans 15 amino acids. V lost 10 bases to trimming and J lost 0 bases, with 19 bases between them. From germline, CDR1 is MNHNS and CDR2 SASEGT. Here the CDR3 reads CANPRVAESSYEQYF. CDR3 bases: TGTGCCAATCCCAGGGTAGCTGAGAGCTCCTACGAGCAGTACTTC.

This clonotype was seen a handful of times. The rearrangement links TRBV3-1 to TRBJ2-7; possibly TRBD2 for D (6 bases). The germline gives CDR1 LGHDT, CDR2 YNNKEL (reference sequence). The CDR3 spans 12 residues. The ends were cut back, 2 bases at V and 7 bases at J, with 9 bases in the middle. CDR3 amino acids: CASSQNGGEQYF. DNA for the CDR3: TGTGCCAGCAGCCAAAACGGGGGAGAGCAGTACTTC.

This clonotype was counted ten times or more. The chain joins TRBV6-2 or TRBV6-3 to TRBJ2-3, with D maybe TRBD2 (5 bases). The CDR3 runs to 13 residues. The germline CDR1 and CDR2 sequences are MNHEY and SVGEGT. V gave up 4 bases and J gave up 6 bases, with 11 bases separating them. The CDR3 region is CASSFSGIDTQYF. The CDR3, as DNA: TGTGCCAGCAGTTTCAGCGGTATCGATACGCAGTATTTT.